One sample yielded the 10 T cell receptor beta chains listed below, sequenced in a study of T cells after posttransplantation cyclophosphamide (dated by TCRdb to between 2015 and 2016). Libraries came from the immunoSEQ multiplex PCR assay. Held by TCRdb, this immuneACCESS table contains in-frame sequences only and omits some clones. Under half of the omission traces to an unresolved V gene where checked; the cause of the rest is unknown. The sample records 66,000 or so clones, 93% of which are singletons. The ten largest clones represent 2.5% to 3% of the sample. Source material: PBMCs. These receptor sequences come from a woman aged 25 to 39 in good health and a related stem cell transplant donor.

V usage is TRBV7-2 and J usage is TRBJ2-3; 9 nucleotides line up with TRBD1. Germline assignment: CDR1 SGHTA and CDR2 FQGNSA. Unmatched junction bases numbered 10, after V lost 6 bases and J lost 6 bases. The CDR3 spans 15 residues. This CDR3 reads CASRTGGGRLDTQYF. Written as DNA, the CDR3 is TGTGCCAGCAGAACAGGGGGCGGGCGGCTTGATACGCAGTATTTT.

The chain couples TRBV2 to TRBJ2-2; 9 positions agree with TRBD1. Trimming removed 6 bases from V and 5 bases from J; junction bases left unmatched: 7. This CDR3 has 15 residues. The V gene's germline CDR1 is SNHLY and CDR2 FYNNEI. CDR3 sequence reads: CASRGGQGWTGELFF. CDR3 nucleotide sequence: TGTGCCAGCAGGGGGGGACAGGGTTGGACCGGGGAGCTGTTTTTT.

The CDR3 is CASSVEGTGGWGGYTF. The DNA of the CDR3 is TGTGCCAGCAGCGTAGAAGGGACAGGGGGCTGGGGGGGCTACACCTTC. The V call is TRBV9, the J call TRBJ1-2; 12 bases align to TRBD1. Germline V gene data show CDR1 as SGDLS and CDR2 as YYNGEE. V dropped 0 bases and J dropped 8; count of bases not matched to a gene: 8. CDR3 length: 16 residues.

The V gene is TRBV27, the J gene TRBJ2-2, with a possible D match to TRBD1 (5 bases). From germline, CDR1 is MNHEY and CDR2 SMNVEV (reference sequence). The V end was cut by 4 bases, the J end by 0 bases, with 12 bases between. This CDR3 contains 16 residues. Here the CDR3 reads CASSYRPFANTGELFF. The CDR3 nucleotides read TGTGCCAGCAGTTACAGGCCGTTCGCGAACACCGGGGAGCTGTTTTTT.

The V gene is TRBV5-6, the J gene TRBJ2-3; a weak D match, TRBD1 (5 bases). The CDR3 loop spans 16 amino acids. V lost 0 bases and J 5 bases, leaving 16 bases between the germline ends. Germline V lookup: CDR1 SGHDT, CDR2 YYEEEE. This chain's CDR3 is CASSLVGSGRGDTQYF. The CDR3 coding sequence is TGTGCCAGCAGCTTGGTGGGATCAGGGCGAGGAGATACGCAGTATTTT.

This chain uses TRBV19 with TRBJ2-5, with 10 bases identical to TRBD2. J gave up 3 bases and V 5 bases, and 9 bases lay outside the gene matches. Germline V lookup: CDR1 LNHDA, CDR2 SQIVND (reference sequence). This CDR3 region has 16 residues. The CDR3 loop is CASSPRASGGKETQYF. CDR3 DNA: TGTGCCAGTAGTCCCCGGGCTAGCGGGGGAAAAGAGACCCAGTACTTC.

This clone was found once. Germline is not matched at one junction end, which may reflect a read error. The CDR3 is CASGSHGLFHF. The CDR3 DNA sequence: TGTGCCAGCGGCTCTCACGGTCTCTTTCACTTC. The V and J genes are TRBV18 and TRBJ2-4, with no clear D. The CDR3 covers 11 residues. Germline V CDR1 and CDR2: KGHSH, LQKENI.

The chain employs TRBV2 and TRBJ2-7, with 7 nucleotides matching TRBD1. The J segment lost 2 bases and the V segment lost 5 bases, leaving 3 bases of the junction unmatched. Germline CDR1 reads SNHLY; CDR2 reads FYNNEI. This CDR3 has 13 residues. The CDR3 sequence: CASSLTGPYEQYF. The CDR3 bases are TGTGCCAGCAGTCTGACAGGGCCCTACGAGCAGTACTTC.

This clone has a handful of counts. This chain joins TRBV7-2 and TRBJ1-4; D unresolved. Germline assignment: CDR1 SGHTA and CDR2 FQGNSA. Trimming took off 3 bases at V and 0 bases at J, with 8 bases between the two ends. This CDR3 is built from 15 residues. As DNA, the CDR3 is TGTGCCAGCAGCTTCGGGGATGCAACTAATGAAAAACTGTTTTTT. Amino acids: CASSFGDATNEKLFF.

The sample holds a few counts of this clone. V gene TRBV7-9 combines with J gene TRBJ1-5, with 8 bases lining up with TRBD1. The germline CDR1 and CDR2 sequences are SEHNR and FQNEAQ (reference sequence). Unmatched junction bases numbered 13, after V lost 5 bases and J lost 4 bases. CDR3 size: 17 residues. The CDR3 here is CASSIGVGQGGNQPQHF. The CDR3 coding sequence is TGTGCCAGCAGCATTGGGGTTGGACAGGGAGGGAATCAGCCCCAGCATTTT.